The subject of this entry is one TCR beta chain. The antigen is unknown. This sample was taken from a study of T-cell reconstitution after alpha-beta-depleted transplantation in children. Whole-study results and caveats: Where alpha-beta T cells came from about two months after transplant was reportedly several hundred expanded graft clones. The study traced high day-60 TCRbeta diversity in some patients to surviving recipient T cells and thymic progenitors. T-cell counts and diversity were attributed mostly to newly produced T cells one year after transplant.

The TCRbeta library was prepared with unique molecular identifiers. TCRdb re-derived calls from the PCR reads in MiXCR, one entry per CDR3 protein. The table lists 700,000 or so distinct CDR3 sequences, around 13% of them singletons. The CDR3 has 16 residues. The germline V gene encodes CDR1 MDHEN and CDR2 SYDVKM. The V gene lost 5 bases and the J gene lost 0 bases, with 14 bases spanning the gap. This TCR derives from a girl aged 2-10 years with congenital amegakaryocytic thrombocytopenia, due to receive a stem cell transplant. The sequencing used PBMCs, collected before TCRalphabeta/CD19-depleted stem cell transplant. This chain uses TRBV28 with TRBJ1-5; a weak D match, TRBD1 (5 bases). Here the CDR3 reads CASSRSRDRSNQPQHF. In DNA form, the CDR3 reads TGTGCCAGCAGTCGCTCCCGGGACCGTAGCAATCAGCCCCAGCATTTT.